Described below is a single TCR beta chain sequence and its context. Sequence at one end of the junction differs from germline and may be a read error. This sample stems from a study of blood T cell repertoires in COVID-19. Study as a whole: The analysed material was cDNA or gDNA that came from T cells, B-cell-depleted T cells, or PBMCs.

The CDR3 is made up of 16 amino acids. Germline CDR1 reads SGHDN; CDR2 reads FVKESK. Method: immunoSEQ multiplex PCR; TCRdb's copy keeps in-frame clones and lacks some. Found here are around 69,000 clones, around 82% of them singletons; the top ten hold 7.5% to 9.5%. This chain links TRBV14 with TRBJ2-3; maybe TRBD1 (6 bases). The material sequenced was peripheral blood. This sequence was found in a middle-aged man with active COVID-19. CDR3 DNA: TGTACCAGCAGCCATGGGGGCCTAGGTGGGGCAGATACGCAGTATTTT. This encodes CTSSHGGLGGADTQYF. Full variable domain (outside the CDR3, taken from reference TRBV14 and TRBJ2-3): EAGVTQFPSHSVIEKGQTVTLRCDPISGHDNLYWYRRVMGKEIKFLLHFVKESKQDESGMPNNRFLAERTGGTYSTLKVQPAELEDSGVYFCTSSHGGLGGADTQYFGPGTRLTVL.